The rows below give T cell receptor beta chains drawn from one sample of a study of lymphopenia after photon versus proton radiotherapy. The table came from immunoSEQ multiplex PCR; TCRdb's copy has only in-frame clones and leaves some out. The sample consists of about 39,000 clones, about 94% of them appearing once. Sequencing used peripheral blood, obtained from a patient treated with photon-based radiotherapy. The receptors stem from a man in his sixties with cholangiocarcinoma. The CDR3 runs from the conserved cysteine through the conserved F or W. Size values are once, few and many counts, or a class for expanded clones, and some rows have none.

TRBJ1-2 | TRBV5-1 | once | CASSWAPGQGGNYGYTF
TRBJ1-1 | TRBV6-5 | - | CASRIDPDTEAFF
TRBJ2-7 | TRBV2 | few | CASTPEERGVWGGDPYEQYF
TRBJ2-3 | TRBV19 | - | CASASSGSADTQYF
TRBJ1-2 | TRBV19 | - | CASSLSGRVYGYTF
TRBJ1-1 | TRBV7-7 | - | CASSRDGTGRYAEAFF
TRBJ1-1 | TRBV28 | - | CASSLIGGRTEAFF
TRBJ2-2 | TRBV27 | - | CASSSGATLGELFF
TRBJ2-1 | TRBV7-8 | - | CASIRTSGNNEQFF
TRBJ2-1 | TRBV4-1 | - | CASSQLGQSNYNEQFF
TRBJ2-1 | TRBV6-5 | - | CASSYWRGAHNEQFF
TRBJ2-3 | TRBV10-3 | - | CAISDKGWKTDTQYF
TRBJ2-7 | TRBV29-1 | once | CSVEAPTSGRTQLSTYEQYF
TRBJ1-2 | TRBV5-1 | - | CASSLYQGSHGYTF
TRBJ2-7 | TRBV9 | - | CASSGGDRSYVQYF
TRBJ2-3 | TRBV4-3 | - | CASSQPGHGGDTQYF
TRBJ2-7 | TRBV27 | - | CASSLSGQSYEQYF
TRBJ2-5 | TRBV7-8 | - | CASSPLRVGETQYF
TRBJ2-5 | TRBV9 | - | CASSKGAGRETQYF
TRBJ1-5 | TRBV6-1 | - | CASSDGQSNQPQHF
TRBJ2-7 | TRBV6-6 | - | CASSSTGTRSSYEQYF
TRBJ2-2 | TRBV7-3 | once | CASTAGTGNTGELFF
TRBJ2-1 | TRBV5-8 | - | CASSSRYRNEQFF
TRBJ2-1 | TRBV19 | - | CASSISGAVGSYNEQFF
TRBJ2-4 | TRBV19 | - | CASTGGGNIQYF
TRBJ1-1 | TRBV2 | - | CATKDSDAFMNTEAFF
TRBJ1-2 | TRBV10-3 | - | CAISTGGMGYTF
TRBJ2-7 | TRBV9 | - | CASSVGGGNSYEQYF
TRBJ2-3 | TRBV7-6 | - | CASSLEPSTDTQYF
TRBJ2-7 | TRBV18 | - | CASSPVGSYEQYF
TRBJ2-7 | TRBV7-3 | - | CASSFNRGSYEQYF
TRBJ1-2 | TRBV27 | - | CASSLAGNVYGYTF
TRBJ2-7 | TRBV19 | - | CASSMTPYEQYF
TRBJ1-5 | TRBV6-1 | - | CASSAQGSNQPQHF
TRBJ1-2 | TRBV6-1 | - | CASSEVQRSGYTF
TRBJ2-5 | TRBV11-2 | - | CASSLDRGRETQYF
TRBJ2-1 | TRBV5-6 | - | CASSLASQGLGYNEQFF
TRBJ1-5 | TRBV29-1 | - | CSVAGAQNQPQHF
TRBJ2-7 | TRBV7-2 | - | CASSLHYEQYF
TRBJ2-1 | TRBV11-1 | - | CASSLSSGANEQFF
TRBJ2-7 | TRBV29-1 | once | CSVELAGGPGGDEQYF
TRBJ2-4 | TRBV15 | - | CATSSWEIAKNIQYF
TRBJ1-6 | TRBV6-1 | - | CASNREGNNSPLHF
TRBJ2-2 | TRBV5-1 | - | CASEVPARTGELFF
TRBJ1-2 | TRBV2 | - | CASSEFGDSVYGYTF